The source of this TCR beta chain is a study of T cell responses to AZD1222 COVID-19 vaccine. In the case of this clone: Its matching antigen is unknown.

V gave up 6 bases and J gave up 7 bases, with 18 bases separating them. This CDR3 has 15 amino acids. Germline CDR1 reads MGHDK; CDR2 reads SYGVNS. Sequencing used immunoSEQ multiplex PCR; TCRdb keeps in-frame clones, though not all of them. The sample has 95,000 to 150,000 clones; 80% to 95% are singletons. Study-level findings and limits: Most donors were white British and more were female, and clonal diversity was possibly underestimated.

This sequence joins TRBV25-1 and TRBJ1-4; no clear D. This sample comprised peripheral blood, obtained 28 days after the second dose of the MenACWY control vaccine. This clonotype was obtained from an adult who received the MenACWY meningococcal vaccine as a control. This CDR3 is CASSGVGPEGEKLFF. The CDR3 nucleotides read TGTGCCAGCAGCGGTGTCGGACCGGAGGGTGAAAAACTGTTTTTT.